This TCR beta chain is drawn from a study of blood T cell repertoires in COVID-19. In the study overall: COVID-19 samples, acute and convalescent, were from the United States, Italy and Spain. PBMCs, B-cell-depleted T cells, or T cells provided the cDNA or gDNA that made up the material.

Original analysis: Estimated nucleated cell counts came from reference gene primer amplification. Profiling relied on immunoSEQ multiplex PCR, and the TCRdb table lists in-frame clones only, not all of them. For V, J and clone size, that table is used; D and trimming come from the DNA. This repertoire shows 200,000 to 250,000 clones, 86% found once; its top ten account for 2.2%. The V segment lost 3 bases and the J segment 5 bases; nucleotides outside the gene matches: 15. Germline loops: CDR1 SGHNT, CDR2 YENEEA. The CDR3 length is 18 residues. Sequencing was done on a sample of peripheral blood. The receptor was derived from a man aged 25 to 40 who had recovered from COVID-19. The gene calls are TRBV11-3 and TRBJ2-2, with 7 positions matching TRBD1. CDR3 region: CASSLQTGIPLGTGELFF. The CDR3 DNA reads as TGTGCCAGCAGCTTGCAGACAGGGATTCCCCTAGGGACCGGGGAGCTGTTTTTT.